What follows are 16 T cell receptor beta chains derived from one specimen sequenced in a study of shared clonotypes between healthy human individuals. CD45RO-negative, CCR7-selected cells formed the naive CD8 fraction, which excluded terminally differentiated effector memory CD45RA+ cells. Sequenced by immunoSEQ multiplex PCR; TCRdb stores in-frame clones only, minus some. The sample has over 2 million clones, about 95% seen once. The material sequenced was naive CD8+ T cells sorted from blood. Receptor source: a man younger than 30 in good health.

This clone was seen just once. The rearrangement joins TRBV5-1 to TRBJ1-1, with D tentatively TRBD1 (5 bases). V dropped 0 bases and J dropped 3 bases, with 21 bases sitting between them. Germline V gene sequence: CDR1 SGHRS, CDR2 YFSETQ. CDR3 length: 18 residues. The CDR3 DNA reads TGCGCCAGCAGCTTGGAAACTCAGGGCTCTCTCGGGGACACTGAAGCTTTCTTT. Translated: CASSLETQGSLGDTEAFF.

The chain recombines TRBV4-3 with TRBJ2-7; 8 bases are a match to TRBD2. The germline V gene encodes CDR1 LGHNA and CDR2 YSLEER. CDR3 length equals 15 residues. Losses at the gene ends were 1 base for V and 4 bases for J; bases not matched to a gene: 6. The CDR3: CASSQGTLADYEQYF. CDR3 nucleotide sequence: TGCGCCAGCAGCCAAGGGACACTAGCGGATTACGAGCAGTACTTC.

This clone has only a few counts. V is TRBV4-3 and J is TRBJ1-2; D remains unclear. The germline gives CDR1 LGHNA, CDR2 YSLEER. V was shortened by 3 bases and J by 6 bases, with 11 bases between the two germline ends. The CDR3 spans 13 residues. The CDR3 here is CASSHVEGDGYTF. CDR3 coding DNA: TGCGCCAGCAGCCACGTCGAAGGAGATGGCTACACCTTC.

The chain recombines TRBV4-1 with TRBJ2-3; 9 bases agree with TRBD2. With 2 bases clipped from V and 0 bases from J, the junction kept 6 bases outside the gene matches. The CDR3 loop spans 17 amino acids. CDR1 and CDR2 (germline): MGHRA, YSYEKL. CDR3 nucleotide sequence: TGCGCCAGCAGCCAATGGAGCGGGAGGCCTAGCACAGATACGCAGTATTTT. The encoded protein is CASSQWSGRPSTDTQYF.

The chain is built from TRBV18 and TRBJ2-3, with TRBD1 identical over 7 bases. Trimming took 4 bases from V and 0 from J; bases not matched to a gene: 4. This CDR3 contains 15 residues. From germline, CDR1 is KGHSH and CDR2 LQKENI. Written as DNA, the CDR3 is TGTGCCAGCTCACGATCGGGACAGAGCACAGATACGCAGTATTTT. Translation gives CASSRSGQSTDTQYF.

The chain is built from TRBV13 and TRBJ2-5; D possibly uses TRBD1 or TRBD2 (6 bases each). The CDR3 contains 15 residues. CDR1 PRHDT and CDR2 FYEKMQ come from the germline V gene (reference sequence). The V end was cut by 4 bases, the J end by 5 bases, with 17 bases between. The CDR3 here is CASSSGGLPGETQYF. CDR3 bases: TGTGCCAGCAGCTCCGGGGGCCTGCCAGGGGAGACCCAGTACTTC.

V is TRBV27 and J is TRBJ1-6, with D possibly matching TRBD1 (5 bases). Germline CDR1 is MNHEY and CDR2 is SMNVEV (reference sequence). The CDR3 contains 15 residues. V shed 0 bases and J shed 10 bases, with 13 bases lying between them. The CDR3 reads CASSLSNPTASPLHF. For the CDR3, the DNA is TGTGCCAGCAGTTTATCCAACCCGACAGCCTCACCCCTCCACTTT.

The chain is built from TRBV27 and TRBJ2-3; D perhaps matches TRBD2 (6 bases). Germline V CDR1 and CDR2: MNHEY, SMNVEV (reference sequence). This CDR3 region has 15 residues. With 5 bases removed from V and 0 bases from J, the gap between germline ends came to 12 bases. CDR3 DNA: TGTGCCAGCAGTCCGGGACTTACTAGCACAGATACGCAGTATTTT. It encodes CASSPGLTSTDTQYF.

This chain connects TRBV4-2 to TRBJ1-3; no firm D call. Germline V lookup: CDR1 LGHNA, CDR2 YNFKEQ. V was clipped by 1 base and J by 8 bases, with 12 bases between them. The CDR3 has 14 residues. The DNA of the CDR3 is TGTGCCAGCAGCCAAGTGGAGGGCGTACACACCATATATTTT. Its protein is CASSQVEGVHTIYF.

The chain recombines TRBV6-5 with TRBJ2-7, with 9 bases identical to TRBD1. The CDR3 sequence is 13 residues long. Trimming cost V 10 bases and J 5 bases; bases outside gene matches: 9. The germline V gene has CDR1 MNHEY and CDR2 SVGAGI. The CDR3 region is CATLGQGDHEQYF. The CDR3 DNA reads TGTGCCACTTTGGGACAGGGTGACCACGAGCAGTACTTC.

This sequence joins TRBV7-6 and TRBJ2-2; TRBD2 matches at 7 bases. The CDR3 loop spans 18 amino acids. Germline values: CDR1 SGHVS, CDR2 FNYEAQ. Trimming removed 8 bases from V and 4 bases from J; junction bases left unmatched: 19. The CDR3 DNA reads as TGTGCCAGCGGTCCTCCACCAAATGGGGGGGTTGGCACCGGGGAGCTGTTTTTT. It translates to CASGPPPNGGVGTGELFF.

Points on this clone: The sample carries other DNA sequences with the same CDR3. The gene calls are TRBV7-9 and TRBJ2-7; D is undetermined. V gave up 5 bases and J gave up 4 bases, with 6 bases separating them. The CDR3 is 11 amino acids. Germline CDR1 reads SEHNR; CDR2 reads FQNEAQ (reference sequence). The DNA of the CDR3 is TGTGCCAGCAGCGTTGGATACGAGCAGTACTTC. As protein: CASSVGYEQYF.

Comments on this clone: The same CDR3 can be traced to other DNA sequences in this sample. The chain couples TRBV7-2 to TRBJ2-7, with TRBD2 identical over 9 bases. The CDR3 contains 15 residues. Germline CDR1 is SGHTA and CDR2 is FQGNSA. Trimming removed 1 base from V and 2 bases from J; junction bases left unmatched: 3. In nucleotides, the CDR3 is TGTGCCAGCAGCTTAGTAGCTAGCGGGACCTACGAGCAGTACTTC. Translated: CASSLVASGTYEQYF.

This clone was seen once. V is TRBV4-1 and J is TRBJ2-2; no clear D. Germline lookup yields CDR1 MGHRA and CDR2 YSYEKL. There are 14 residues in the CDR3. V was shortened by 1 base and J by 6 bases, with 9 bases between the two germline ends. CDR3 DNA: TGCGCCAGCAGCCAAGCGGTGTTTTCCGGGGAGCTGTTTTTT. Amino acids: CASSQAVFSGELFF.

The chain combines TRBV6-5 with TRBJ2-2; TRBD1 aligns across 9 bases. The CDR3 consists of 15 residues. With V trimmed by 2 bases and J by 5 bases, 3 bases remained unmatched. Germline V gene data show CDR1 as MNHEY and CDR2 as SVGAGI. The CDR3 sequence: CASSYPTGGTGELFF. The CDR3 nucleotides are TGTGCCAGCAGTTACCCGACAGGGGGGACCGGGGAGCTGTTTTTT.

About this clone itself: Within the sample, other DNA sequences also encode this same CDR3. V usage is TRBV28 and J usage is TRBJ2-7; unclear D gene. This CDR3 contains 12 residues. V shed 3 bases and J shed 2 bases, with 5 bases lying between them. The germline V gene has CDR1 MDHEN and CDR2 SYDVKM. As DNA, the CDR3 is TGTGCCAGCAGTTTTCGTGCCTACGAGCAGTACTTC. Translating gives CASSFRAYEQYF.